This TCR beta chain was captured in a study of control samples from healthy donors and cancer patients. CDR3 size: 15 residues. V was clipped by 0 bases and J by 6 bases, with 12 bases between them. Germline CDR1 and CDR2: GTSNPN and SVGIG (reference sequence). Some clones are missing from TCRdb's copy, which holds only in-frame ones; the method was immunoSEQ multiplex PCR. This table has roughly 190,000 clones, roughly nine tenths appearing once. Material: blood. The origin of this receptor is a woman younger than 45 in good health. This chain connects TRBV30 to TRBJ1-6; tentative D call: TRBD1 (6 bases). The CDR3 nucleotides read TGTGCCTGGAGTGTAAGGGGGGGGAGTAATTCACCCCTCCACTTT. Protein: CAWSVRGGSNSPLHF. Looking up the rest from reference TRBV30 and TRBJ1-6 gives the full variable domain: SQTIHQWPATLVQPVGSPLSLECTVEGTSNPNLYWYRQAAGRGLQLLFYSVGIGQISSEVPQNLSASRPQDRQFILSSKKLLLSDSGFYLCAWSVRGGSNSPLHFGNGTRLTVT.